One and the same sample provided the 27 T cell receptor beta chains below, sequenced in a study of blood T cell repertoires in COVID-19. The protocol was immunoSEQ multiplex PCR, while the TCRdb copy is restricted to in-frame clones and leaves out a portion. The table has approximately 300,000 clones, 89% seen once; the top ten hold roughly a tenth. Sequencing input: PBMCs or T cells enriched from blood (not recorded which). These receptors were taken from a woman aged 30 to 39 who had recovered from COVID-19.

This sequence joins TRBV6-2 or TRBV6-3 and TRBJ1-4; no firm D call. V was shortened by 4 bases and J by 8 bases, with 14 bases between the two germline ends. Germline CDR1 and CDR2: MNHEY and SVGEGT. The length of the CDR3 is 14 residues. CDR3: CASSSGLGKEKLFF. The CDR3 nucleotides read TGTGCCAGCAGTTCCGGACTGGGGAAGGAAAAACTGTTTTTT.

V usage is TRBV28 and J usage is TRBJ1-4; D not resolved. CDR1 and CDR2 from the germline V gene are MDHEN and SYDVKM. Trimming left V 6 bases short and J 5 bases short, with 10 bases between. The CDR3 contains 13 residues. The CDR3 here is CASRSRWNEKLFF. CDR3 sequence (DNA): TGTGCCAGCAGAAGCAGGTGGAATGAAAAACTGTTTTTT.

The V call is TRBV19, the J call TRBJ1-2; D is ambiguous. Trimming cost V 7 bases and J 2 bases, with 11 bases left between them. The germline V gene encodes CDR1 LNHDA and CDR2 SQIVND (reference sequence). This CDR3 is 13 amino acids long. As DNA, the CDR3 is TGTGCCAGTACCGCGGGTATAAACTATGGCTACACCTTC. Its translation is CASTAGINYGYTF.

This sequence joins TRBV5-8 and TRBJ2-1, with TRBD1 identical over 10 bases. V lost 0 bases, J lost 8 bases, and 5 bases stayed unmatched. Germline CDR1 is SGHTS and CDR2 is YDEGEE. The CDR3 runs 15 residues. The CDR3 DNA reads TGTGCCAGCAGCTTGGGACAGGGGGCAGGCGATGAGCAGTTCTTC. Translating it yields CASSLGQGAGDEQFF.

V gene TRBV6-2 or TRBV6-3 combines with J gene TRBJ2-1, with a possible D match to TRBD2 (5 bases). Germline loops: CDR1 MNHEY, CDR2 SVGEGT. The CDR3 runs to 14 residues. Trimming cost V 0 bases and J 12 bases, with 15 bases left between them. The CDR3 coding sequence is TGTGCCAGCAGTTACTCAAACTACGGGAACGGGCAGTTCTTC. Amino acid sequence: CASSYSNYGNGQFF.

V is TRBV6-2 or TRBV6-3 and J is TRBJ2-2; D may be TRBD2 (5 bases). The V gene lost 0 bases and the J gene lost 0 bases, with 17 bases spanning the gap. This CDR3 contains 19 residues. Germline values: CDR1 MNHEY, CDR2 SVGEGT. The CDR3 reads CASSYSTDPRDPNTGELFF. The CDR3 DNA sequence: TGTGCCAGCAGTTACTCGACCGATCCCCGGGATCCGAACACCGGGGAGCTGTTTTTT.

The rearrangement links TRBV5-1 to TRBJ2-1; tentatively, D is TRBD2 (6 bases). The V gene lost 4 bases and the J gene lost 0 bases, with 17 bases spanning the gap. Germline V gene sequence: CDR1 SGHRS, CDR2 YFSETQ. The CDR3 has 17 residues. The DNA for the CDR3 is TGCGCCAGCAGCCCCAGAGGGACTGCAAGCTCCTACAATGAGCAGTTCTTC. As protein: CASSPRGTASSYNEQFF.

A single count supports this clone. The chain couples TRBV6-5 to TRBJ2-2; D may be TRBD2 (6 bases). Germline V CDR1 and CDR2: MNHEY, SVGAGI. The CDR3 is 14 amino acids. The ends were cut back, 6 bases at V and 5 bases at J, with 13 bases in the middle. CDR3 loop: CASSLNGGTGELFF. In DNA, the CDR3 is TGTGCCAGCAGCCTCAACGGGGGAACCGGGGAGCTGTTTTTT.

The rearrangement uses TRBV6-6 and TRBJ2-2; a weak D match, TRBD1 (5 bases). The V end was cut by 8 bases, the J end by 6 bases, with 13 bases between. The CDR3 length is 13 residues. The germline V gene encodes CDR1 MNHNY and CDR2 SVGAGI (reference sequence). CDR3 DNA: TGTGCCAGCCTAGGGCAGGGCGCCGGGGAGCTGTTTTTT. Encoded protein: CASLGQGAGELFF.

The chain carries TRBV15 and TRBJ2-7, with D possibly being TRBD2 (6 bases). The ends were cut back, 0 bases at V and 6 bases at J, with 12 bases in the middle. Germline CDR1 LNHNV, CDR2 YYDKDF (reference sequence). The CDR3 runs 14 residues. Here the CDR3 reads CATSRDRGFREQYF. CDR3 bases: TGTGCCACCAGCAGAGATCGGGGGTTTCGCGAGCAGTACTTC.

This sequence joins TRBV3-1 (or the pseudogene TRBV3-2) and TRBJ1-1; no definite D call. Germline V gives CDR1 LGHDT, CDR2 YNNKEL (reference sequence). This CDR3 spans 15 amino acids. V lost 2 bases and J 5 bases, leaving 15 bases between the germline ends. The CDR3 loop is CASSQSEGWKTEAFF. In DNA form, the CDR3 reads TGTGCCAGCAGCCAATCTGAGGGTTGGAAGACTGAAGCTTTCTTT.

The genes are TRBV19 and TRBJ1-5; 8 nucleotides align to TRBD1. J gave up 1 base and V 3 bases, and 2 bases lay outside the gene matches. The germline V gene has CDR1 LNHDA and CDR2 SQIVND (reference sequence). CDR3 length: 15 residues. CDR3 sequence reads: CASSIYRGSNQPQHF. The CDR3 DNA reads as TGTGCCAGTAGTATTTACAGGGGGAGCAATCAGCCCCAGCATTTT.

This chain links TRBV12-3 or TRBV12-4 with TRBJ2-1; TRBD1 aligns across 9 bases. V lost 6 bases and J lost 5; bases outside the gene matches: 2. This CDR3 is 13 amino acids long. CDR3 nucleotide sequence: TGTGCCAGCAGCCGGGACAGGGACAATGAGCAGTTCTTC. Its protein is CASSRDRDNEQFF.

The chain is built from TRBV6-2 or TRBV6-3 and TRBJ2-2; the D is unclear. Trimming cost V 0 bases and J 4 bases, with 9 bases left between them. The CDR3 spans 15 residues. Looked up from germline, CDR1 is MNHEY and CDR2 is SVGEGT. The CDR3 spells CASSYSLTPTGELFF. Here the CDR3 DNA reads TGTGCCAGCAGTTACTCTTTGACACCCACCGGGGAGCTGTTTTTT.

V usage is TRBV27 and J usage is TRBJ2-3; no clear D. CDR3 length: 14 amino acids. V was pared by 5 bases and J by 1 base, with 10 bases between. The germline V gene encodes CDR1 MNHEY and CDR2 SMNVEV (reference sequence). CDR3 in amino acids: CASSPILRTDTQYF. The CDR3 DNA is TGTGCCAGCAGTCCAATACTTCGCACAGATACGCAGTATTTT.

The chain joins TRBV5-4 to TRBJ2-1; TRBD2 agrees at 8 bases. CDR1 is SGHNT and CDR2 is YYREEE in the germline V gene (reference sequence). The CDR3 length is 16 residues. Trimming removed 3 bases from V and 4 bases from J; junction bases left unmatched: 9. CDR3: CASSSRRLAPYNEQFF. CDR3 sequence (DNA): TGTGCCAGCAGCTCTAGAAGACTAGCGCCGTACAATGAGCAGTTCTTC.

This chain uses TRBV3-1 (or the pseudogene TRBV3-2) with TRBJ2-5, with TRBD2 matching 7 bases. The CDR3 sequence is 15 residues long. Looked up from germline, CDR1 is LGHDT and CDR2 is YNNKEL (reference sequence). Trimming cost V 1 base and J 5 bases; bases outside gene matches: 7. The CDR3 coding sequence is TGTGCCAGCAGCCAAGTCCACAGGACTAGGGAGACCCAGTACTTC. Protein sequence: CASSQVHRTRETQYF.

The rearrangement joins TRBV7-8 to TRBJ1-2; D perhaps matches TRBD1 (6 bases). CDR1 and CDR2 from the germline V gene are SGHVS and FQNEAQ. The CDR3 is 17 amino acids. V gave up 5 bases and J gave up 4 bases, with 23 bases separating them. CDR3 nucleotide sequence: TGTGCCAGCAGCATCCTTGGGGCGGGGGGCGACGTCTATGGCTACACCTTC. This translates into CASSILGAGGDVYGYTF.

The J gene is TRBJ1-2, the V gene TRBV9, with D uncertain. The CDR3 length is 15 residues. The germline V gene encodes CDR1 SGDLS and CDR2 YYNGEE. V was pared by 0 bases and J by 2 bases, with 11 bases between. The CDR3 loop reads CASSVVEFPNYGYTF. The CDR3 bases are TGTGCCAGCAGCGTAGTAGAGTTCCCAAACTATGGCTACACCTTC.

The chain employs TRBV30 and TRBJ1-4, with 8 bases lining up with TRBD1. V was pared by 3 bases and J by 5 bases, with 8 bases of the junction left unmatched. Germline CDR1 and CDR2: GTSNPN and SVGIG (reference sequence). The CDR3 runs 15 residues. The CDR3 sequence: CAWSFDRGFNEKLFF. Here the CDR3 DNA reads TGTGCCTGGAGCTTCGACAGGGGATTCAATGAAAAACTGTTTTTT.

This chain uses TRBV6-2 or TRBV6-3 with TRBJ2-7; 7 bases are shared with TRBD2. V lost 2 bases, J lost 0 bases, and 7 bases stayed unmatched. Per the germline V gene, CDR1 is MNHEY and CDR2 is SVGEGT. This CDR3 contains 16 residues. The CDR3 loop reads CASSYTPSGSSYEQYF. CDR3 sequence (DNA): TGTGCCAGCAGTTACACTCCTAGCGGAAGCTCCTACGAGCAGTACTTC.

This clone was counted between two and nine times. V and J are TRBV3-1 (or the pseudogene TRBV3-2) and TRBJ2-7; 11 bases agree with TRBD2. Germline CDR1 reads LGHDT; CDR2 reads YNNKEL (reference sequence). The J segment lost 2 bases and the V segment lost 3 bases, leaving 3 bases of the junction unmatched. The CDR3 loop spans 15 amino acids. This chain's CDR3 is CASSQVAGGPYEQYF. The CDR3 DNA follows: TGTGCCAGCAGCCAGGTAGCGGGAGGGCCCTACGAGCAGTACTTC.

The chain links TRBV4-1 to TRBJ2-7; 7 bases match TRBD1. The CDR3 consists of 14 residues. The V gene's germline CDR1 is MGHRA and CDR2 YSYEKL. V lost 4 bases to trimming and J lost 5 bases; unmatched junction nucleotides: 8. CDR3 coding DNA: TGCGCCAGCAGCCCGGGACAGCCACTTCACGAGCAGTACTTC. Translation gives CASSPGQPLHEQYF.

This clone was seen once. The junction departs from germline at one end; a sequencing error may be responsible. This chain links TRBV7-7 with TRBJ2-3, with TRBD2 matching over 12 bases. The CDR3 covers 18 residues. Germline V gives CDR1 SSHAT, CDR2 FNYEAQ (reference sequence). The CDR3 reads CASSSGLAGSTGTDTQYF. For the CDR3, the DNA is TGTGCTAGCAGCTCCGGACTAGCGGGATCCACTGGCACAGATACGCAGTATTTT.

The rearrangement uses TRBV10-3 and TRBJ2-3; D is possibly TRBD1 (7 bases). The CDR3 sequence is 17 residues long. The V gene's germline CDR1 is ENHRY and CDR2 SYGVKD. V lost 3 bases and J lost 4, with 20 bases in between. CDR3 sequence (DNA): TGTGCCATCAGTGATGAATACCAGGGGGGAAGGGCAGATACGCAGTATTTT. Translated, it gives CAISDEYQGGRADTQYF.

The DNA for the CDR3 is TGTGCCAGCAGCTTAGAATCGGTTGGTGGCTACACCTTC. Translating it yields CASSLESVGGYTF. V usage is TRBV7-9 and J usage is TRBJ1-2, with D uncertain. CDR3 size: 13 residues. Trimming took 1 base from V and 7 from J, leaving 10 bases between them. Germline CDR1 and CDR2: SEHNR and FQNEAQ (reference sequence).

Here the CDR3 DNA reads TGTGCCAGCAGCCACAGGGGGGACACTGAAGCTTTCTTT. It specifies CASSHRGDTEAFF. V usage is TRBV13 and J usage is TRBJ1-1, with 8 bases lining up with TRBD1. The CDR3 is made up of 13 amino acids. V trimming: 5 bases; J trimming: 3 bases; junction bases outside the gene matches: 2. Germline loops: CDR1 PRHDT, CDR2 FYEKMQ (reference sequence).